These 15 T cell receptor beta chains were sequenced from one sample in a study of blood T cell repertoires in COVID-19. Sequencing used immunoSEQ multiplex PCR; TCRdb keeps in-frame clones, though not all of them. The sample carries some 140,000 clones, roughly four fifths recorded once. Material: peripheral blood. The receptors were gathered from a woman aged 55-70 years with acute or convalescent COVID-19.

This rearrangement joins TRBV5-4 to TRBJ1-1; D unclear. Trimming cost V 4 bases and J 0 bases, with 10 bases left between them. Germline CDR1 and CDR2: SGHNT and YYREEE (reference sequence). The CDR3 consists of 14 residues. CDR3 sequence: CASSRAGVNTEAFF. The DNA of the CDR3 is TGTGCCAGCAGCCGCGCCGGAGTGAACACTGAAGCTTTCTTT. The full variable domain, completed using reference TRBV5-4 and TRBJ1-1, is ETGVTQSPTHLIKTRGQQVTLRCSSQSGHNTVSWYQQALGQGPQFIFQYYREEENGRGNFPPRFSGLQFPNYSSELNVNALELDDSALYLCASSRAGVNTEAFFGQGTRLTVV.

J is TRBJ1-2 and V is TRBV3-1 (or the pseudogene TRBV3-2); D unresolved. Germline values: CDR1 LGHDT, CDR2 YNNKEL (reference sequence). Trimming removed 2 bases at V and 5 bases at J, with 15 bases between. The CDR3 contains 15 residues. The CDR3 DNA is TGTGCCAGCAGCCAAATCCTGGGAGAGTCATATGGCTACACCTTC. It encodes CASSQILGESYGYTF.

This chain links TRBV12-3 or TRBV12-4 with TRBJ2-1, with a possible D match to TRBD1 (5 bases). This CDR3 has 13 residues. V gave up 6 bases and J gave up 5 bases, with 11 bases separating them. The DNA of the CDR3 is TGTGCCAGCAGACTGGGGCTCAACAATGAGCAGTTCTTC. This codes for CASRLGLNNEQFF.

Only a few counts were recorded for this clone. The V gene is TRBV6-6, the J gene TRBJ1-5, with TRBD1 as a possible D gene (5 bases). The germline V and J ends were trimmed by 0 bases and 1 base, with 10 bases remaining between them. Germline-derived CDR1 and CDR2 are MNHNY and SVGAGI (reference sequence). This CDR3 has 16 amino acids. DNA of the CDR3: TGTGCCAGCAGTTACTCGAACGGGGGGAGCAATCAGCCCCAGCATTTT. Its translation: CASSYSNGGSNQPQHF.

The V and J genes are TRBV3-1 (or the pseudogene TRBV3-2) and TRBJ2-5; 8 bases map to TRBD1. CDR1 LGHDT and CDR2 YNNKEL come from the germline V gene (reference sequence). CDR3 length: 14 residues. V trimming: 4 bases; J trimming: 3 bases; junction bases outside the gene matches: 4. DNA of the CDR3: TGTGCCAGCAGCCGGGTGACAGGGGAAGAGACCCAGTACTTC. This encodes CASSRVTGEETQYF.

The table lists this clone with a count of one. The J gene is TRBJ1-2, the V gene TRBV10-3; 7 bases agree with TRBD1. J gave up 1 base and V 6 bases, and 5 bases lay outside the gene matches. Germline assignment: CDR1 ENHRY and CDR2 SYGVKD. The CDR3 has 14 residues. DNA for the CDR3: TGTGCCATCAGATTGGGACAGCTTAACTATGGCTACACCTTC. Translating gives CAIRLGQLNYGYTF.

The chain couples TRBV4-2 to TRBJ2-3, with D possibly being TRBD2 (6 bases). Between the trimmed V and J ends, which lost 1 base and 2 bases, there was a span of 10 bases. The germline CDR1 and CDR2 sequences are LGHNA and YNFKEQ. The CDR3 contains 15 residues. The CDR3 DNA sequence: TGTGCCAGCAGCCAAGGGGGAGGCCACACAGATACGCAGTATTTT. Residues: CASSQGGGHTDTQYF.

The chain is built from TRBV18 and TRBJ1-5, with a tentative D call TRBD1 (6 bases). Germline lookup yields CDR1 KGHSH and CDR2 LQKENI. The length of the CDR3 is 13 residues. V shed 5 bases and J shed 6 bases, with 11 bases lying between them. Written as DNA, the CDR3 is TGTGCCAGCTCAGAGGGGGAAGGTCAGCCCCAGCATTTT. This translates into CASSEGEGQPQHF.

This clone was detected only once. V usage is TRBV28 and J usage is TRBJ1-2; no clear D. The germline V and J ends were trimmed by 8 bases and 3 bases, with 22 bases remaining between them. Germline V CDR1 and CDR2: MDHEN, SYDVKM. The CDR3 sequence is 16 residues long. The CDR3 here is CASFLVSRGPHYGYTF. The CDR3 DNA is TGTGCCAGCTTTCTGGTCTCCCGAGGGCCTCACTATGGCTACACCTTC.

The chain combines TRBV6-6 with TRBJ1-6; D is ambiguous. The CDR3 extends over 13 amino acids. CDR1 and CDR2 from the germline V gene are MNHNY and SVGAGI (reference sequence). V was trimmed by 10 bases and J by 7 bases, leaving 14 bases between them. CDR3 loop: CAIGRRANSPLHF. The DNA of the CDR3 is TGTGCCATCGGACGGAGGGCAAATTCACCCCTCCACTTT.

In nucleotides, the CDR3 is TGTGCCTGGAGTTTCGATGAAAAACTGTTTTTT. Its protein product is CAWSFDEKLFF. The gene calls are TRBV30 and TRBJ1-4; D uncertain. Trimming took off 2 bases at V and 6 bases at J, with 4 bases between the two ends. The CDR3 consists of 11 residues. Germline V gene lookup returns CDR1 GTSNPN and CDR2 SVGIG (reference sequence).

The chain joins TRBV11-2 to TRBJ1-6; D unclear. V was pared by 5 bases and J by 0 bases, with 17 bases between. In germline, CDR1 is SGHAT, CDR2 FQNNGV. The CDR3 covers 18 residues. The CDR3 DNA is TGTGCCAGCAGCACCGACAACGTAAAGAGCTCCTATAATTCACCCCTCCACTTT. This sequence encodes CASSTDNVKSSYNSPLHF.

The chain uses TRBV6-6 and TRBJ1-5; 7 bases line up with TRBD1. The trim removed 6 bases at V and 2 bases at J, leaving 10 bases unmatched. CDR3 size: 16 residues. Per germline, CDR1 MNHNY and CDR2 SVGAGI (reference sequence). CDR3 in DNA: TGTGCCAGCAGGCGACAGGGAAAGTATGGCAATCAGCCCCAGCATTTT. Amino acids: CASRRQGKYGNQPQHF.

This chain links TRBV9 with TRBJ2-1; the match to TRBD1 covers 7 bases. V dropped 3 bases and J dropped 2; count of bases not matched to a gene: 8. The CDR3 is 16 amino acids. From germline, CDR1 is SGDLS and CDR2 YYNGEE. The CDR3 region is CASSELTGEPYNEQFF. DNA for the CDR3: TGTGCCAGCAGCGAGTTAACAGGGGAACCCTACAATGAGCAGTTCTTC.

This chain uses TRBV3-1 (or the pseudogene TRBV3-2) with TRBJ1-3; D perhaps matches TRBD1 (6 bases). The V and J ends lost 0 bases and 4 bases respectively, with 16 bases between them. CDR3 length: 17 amino acids. Germline V lookup: CDR1 LGHDT, CDR2 YNNKEL (reference sequence). CDR3 coding DNA: TGTGCCAGCAGCCAAGACGGAGCAGGGGTAGGCGGAAACACCATATATTTT. Protein product: CASSQDGAGVGGNTIYF.